This TCR beta chain derives from a study of OX40 agonist ivuxolimab in advanced cancers. The protocol was immunoSEQ multiplex PCR, while the TCRdb copy is restricted to in-frame clones and leaves out a portion. The top ten clones hold about 30% of a sample with 20,000 to 25,000 clones, around four fifths of them seen once. The CDR3 is made up of 15 amino acids. The chain has TRBV21-1 and TRBJ1-2; the table's TRBD1 call for D was not verified on the DNA. TRBV21-1 is described as a pseudogene. The sequence came from an adult with an advanced solid tumor such as melanoma, head and neck, liver or kidney cancer. The sample here was CD4+ or CD8+ T cells sorted from blood, taken in a trial of the OX40 agonist ivuxolimab. This CDR3 reads CASRVLTGEHYGYTF. CDR3 DNA: TGTGCCAGCAGGGTTCTCACAGGGGAGCACTATGGCTACACCTTC.